These T cell receptor beta chains were read from a single sample in a study of cytomegalovirus exposure and HLA in healthy donors. The protocol was immunoSEQ multiplex PCR, while the TCRdb copy is restricted to in-frame clones and leaves out a portion. The top ten hold approximately 3.2% of the sample, which has some 150,000 clones, roughly 91% seen once. The specimen was PBMCs. Every receptor here comes from a woman in her late teens or twenties in good health and CMV-seropositive. CDR3s include the opening cysteine and the closing phenylalanine or tryptophan. A D gene is named only where the DNA matches it firmly. Clone sizes are given selectively: once, few, many, or a class where the clone is expanded.

abundance | d_gene | j_gene | v_gene | len | CDR3aa | CDR3nt
- | TRBD1 | TRBJ2-7 | TRBV6-1 | 13 | CASSGTGLYEQYF | TGTGCCAGCAGTGGGACAGGGCTTTACGAGCAGTACTTC
- | - | TRBJ2-3 | TRBV7-6 | 13 | CASSRTGADTQYF | TGTGCCAGCAGCCGTACGGGAGCAGATACGCAGTATTTT
- | - | TRBJ2-1 | TRBV11-3 | 14 | CASSLGTAAGEQFF | TGTGCCAGCAGCTTGGGAACAGCAGCGGGTGAGCAGTTCTTC
- | TRBD1 | TRBJ2-7 | TRBV28 | 14 | CASIHRDRLYEQYF | TGTGCCAGCATCCACAGGGACAGGTTGTACGAGCAGTACTTC
- | TRBD2 | TRBJ2-1 | TRBV11-2 | 16 | CASSYYLSGRYNEQFF | TGTGCCAGCAGCTACTACCTTAGCGGGAGATACAATGAGCAGTTCTTC
- | TRBD1 | TRBJ2-7 | TRBV18 | 14 | CASSTRDRLYEQYF | TGTGCCAGCTCAACCCGGGACAGGCTCTACGAGCAGTACTTC
- | TRBD2 | TRBJ2-7 | TRBV6-1 | 16 | CASSGGLAGVFYEQYF | TGTGCCAGCAGTGGAGGACTAGCGGGAGTCTTCTACGAGCAGTACTTC
- | - | TRBJ2-3 | TRBV9 | 14 | CASSVYSRPDTQYF | TGTGCCAGCAGCGTATATTCTAGACCAGATACGCAGTATTTT
- | TRBD2 | TRBJ2-5 | TRBV4-1 | 13 | CASSRLAEETQYF | TGCGCCAGCAGCCGCCTAGCGGAAGAGACCCAGTACTTC
- | - | TRBJ2-3 | TRBV4-1 | 16 | CASSPPWSGGTDTQYF | TGCGCCAGCAGCCCCCCCTGGAGCGGCGGCACAGATACGCAGTATTTT
- | TRBD2 | TRBJ2-3 | TRBV27 | 17 | CASSLSQRGTSTDTQYF | TGTGCCAGCAGTTTATCACAGCGGGGCACTAGCACAGATACGCAGTATTTT
- | TRBD1 | TRBJ1-5 | TRBV7-2 | 14 | CASSLAQGEQPQHF | TGTGCCAGCAGCTTAGCCCAGGGGGAACAGCCCCAGCATTTT
once | TRBD1 | TRBJ2-3 | TRBV10-3 | 15 | CAISDLGQNTDTQYF | TGTGCCATCAGTGACCTGGGACAGAACACAGATACGCAGTATTTT
- | TRBD1 | TRBJ2-7 | TRBV7-6 | 16 | CASSLEVDRGRHEQYF | TGTGCCAGCAGCTTAGAAGTGGACAGGGGGCGTCACGAGCAGTACTTC
- | - | TRBJ2-2 | TRBV18 | 14 | CASSPRARDGELFF | TGTGCCAGCTCGCCCCGGGCGCGGGACGGGGAGCTGTTTTTT
- | TRBD1 | TRBJ1-4 | TRBV30 | 15 | CAWRPGQARNEKLFF | TGTGCCTGGAGGCCAGGACAGGCGCGTAATGAAAAACTGTTTTTT
- | TRBD1 | TRBJ2-1 | TRBV5-1 | 17 | CASSLETGGWKNNEQFF | TGCGCCAGCAGCTTGGAAACAGGGGGCTGGAAGAACAATGAGCAGTTCTTC
- | TRBD1 | TRBJ1-5 | TRBV5-1 | 14 | CASSLGQGDQPQHF | TGCGCCAGCAGCTTGGGACAGGGGGATCAGCCCCAGCATTTT
- | TRBD2 | TRBJ2-5 | TRBV13 | 16 | CASSQGQGAGGETQYF | TGTGCCAGCAGCCAAGGTCAAGGGGCGGGAGGGGAGACCCAGTACTTC
- | TRBD2 | TRBJ2-7 | TRBV5-8 | 12 | CASSRGGWQQYF | TGTGCCAGCAGCCGGGGGGGGTGGCAGCAGTACTTC
- | - | TRBJ2-1 | TRBV4-3 | 15 | CASSQDGQNYNEQFF | TGCGCCAGCAGCCAAGATGGACAGAACTACAATGAGCAGTTCTTC
- | - | TRBJ1-2 | TRBV7-2 | 13 | CASSFIGTHGVTF | TGTGCCAGCAGCTTCATCGGGACTCACGGGGTTACCTTC
- | TRBD2 | TRBJ2-1 | TRBV28 | 17 | CASSLLYVSGGDNEQFF | TGTGCCAGCAGTTTGCTTTATGTGTCGGGAGGCGACAATGAGCAGTTCTTC
once | - | TRBJ1-1 | TRBV5-4 | 13 | CASSGSQNTEAFF | TGTGCCAGCAGCGGCAGTCAGAACACTGAAGCTTTCTTT
- | - | TRBJ1-2 | TRBV7-2 | 15 | CASSSHPGLTVGYTF | TGTGCCAGCAGCTCACATCCGGGACTAACGGTTGGCTACACCTTC
- | - | TRBJ1-1 | TRBV11-3 | 16 | CASSLGYSLGLFPAFF | TGTGCCAGCAGCTTAGGGTACAGCTTAGGACTTTTTCCAGCTTTCTTT
few | - | TRBJ2-7 | TRBV27 | 13 | CASSFVGGYEQYF | TGTGCCAGCAGTTTTGTAGGGGGCTACGAGCAGTACTTC
- | TRBD1 | TRBJ2-6 | TRBV11-3 | 17 | CASSLDRGGSGANVLTF | TGTGCCAGCAGCCTCGACAGGGGAGGATCTGGGGCCAACGTCCTGACTTTC
- | TRBD2 | TRBJ2-1 | TRBV18 | 14 | CASSGLAGDNEQFF | TGTGCCAGCTCCGGACTAGCGGGAGACAATGAGCAGTTCTTC
- | TRBD1 | TRBJ2-3 | TRBV12-5 | 17 | CASGLETGGISTDTQYF | TGTGCTAGTGGTTTGGAAACAGGGGGTATTAGCACAGATACGCAGTATTTT
- | TRBD1 | TRBJ2-3 | TRBV6-1 | 15 | CASSGTGLSTDTQYF | TGTGCCAGCAGCGGGACAGGGTTAAGCACAGATACGCAGTATTTT
- | TRBD2 | TRBJ2-2 | TRBV15 | 20 | CATSRGLAGGPALNTGELFF | TGTGCCACCAGCAGAGGGCTAGCGGGGGGCCCGGCCTTGAACACCGGGGAGCTGTTTTTT
once | TRBD1 | TRBJ2-3 | TRBV13 | 16 | CASSPAGQDFRDTQYF | TGTGCCAGCAGCCCCGCAGGACAGGATTTCAGAGATACGCAGTATTTT
- | TRBD1 | TRBJ2-7 | TRBV5-1 | 15 | CASSWDRGLSYEQYF | TGCGCCAGCAGCTGGGACAGGGGGCTCTCCTACGAGCAGTACTTC
- | - | TRBJ2-1 | TRBV13 | 15 | CASSINRLPYNEQFF | TGTGCCAGCAGCATTAACAGGCTACCCTACAATGAGCAGTTCTTC
- | - | TRBJ1-4 | TRBV11-2 | 13 | CASSPPQAEKLFF | TGTGCCAGCAGCCCCCCCCAGGCGGAAAAACTGTTTTTT
- | - | TRBJ2-2 | TRBV4-1 | 16 | CASSQGRVLSTGELFF | TGCGCCAGCAGCCAAGGGAGGGTCCTTTCTACCGGGGAGCTGTTTTTT
- | - | TRBJ1-5 | TRBV30 | 13 | CAWSEEVGQPQHF | TGTGCCTGGAGTGAGGAGGTCGGTCAGCCCCAGCATTTT
- | TRBD2 | TRBJ2-1 | TRBV4-3 | 15 | CASSHRLAGDREQFF | TGCGCCAGCAGCCATCGACTAGCGGGAGATAGAGAGCAGTTCTTC
- | TRBD1 | TRBJ1-5 | TRBV12-5 | 16 | CASGPEGGQGPLPQHF | TGTGCTAGTGGACCCGAGGGAGGACAGGGCCCCCTGCCCCAGCATTTT
- | - | TRBJ2-5 | TRBV25-1 | 14 | CASSVAGGQETQYF | TGTGCCAGCAGTGTGGCAGGTGGACAAGAGACCCAGTACTTC
- | - | TRBJ2-7 | TRBV5-1 | 16 | CASSLIVTGSSYEQYF | TGCGCCAGCAGCTTGATAGTGACAGGTAGCTCCTACGAGCAGTACTTC
- | - | TRBJ1-2 | TRBV7-8 | 14 | CASSSVGRPYGYTF | TGTGCCAGCAGCTCAGTAGGGAGACCATATGGCTACACCTTC
- | TRBD2 | TRBJ2-3 | TRBV5-1 | 14 | CASSLGSGRNTQYF | TGCGCCAGCAGCTTGGGTAGCGGGAGGAATACGCAGTATTTT
- | TRBD1 | TRBJ1-2 | TRBV5-1 | 13 | CASNYRGGYGYTF | TGCGCCAGCAACTACAGGGGAGGCTATGGCTACACCTTC
- | - | TRBJ1-1 | TRBV7-9 | 13 | CASSLVGGREAFF | TGTGCCAGCAGCTTAGTCGGGGGGCGCGAAGCTTTCTTT
once | - | TRBJ2-1 | TRBV10-3 | 15 | CAISERGSSYNEQFF | TGTGCCATCAGTGAGCGGGGGAGCTCCTACAATGAGCAGTTCTTC
- | TRBD2 | TRBJ2-1 | TRBV4-3 | 16 | CASSQEISGRAIEQFF | TGCGCCAGCAGCCAAGAAATTAGCGGGAGGGCCATTGAGCAGTTCTTC
- | TRBD2 | TRBJ2-7 | TRBV6-5 | 15 | CASTSALAGVYEQYF | TGTGCCAGCACCTCTGCTCTAGCGGGAGTATACGAGCAGTACTTC
- | TRBD2 | TRBJ2-7 | TRBV7-9 | 16 | CASSLARTSGDYEQYF | TGTGCCAGCAGCTTAGCGCGTACTAGCGGGGACTACGAGCAGTACTTC
- | TRBD1 | TRBJ1-2 | TRBV11-2 | 14 | CASSLVGTAYGYTF | TGTGCCAGCAGCTTGGTAGGGACAGCTTATGGCTACACCTTC
- | TRBD2 | TRBJ2-1 | TRBV11-2 | 15 | CASSLVGGRGNEQFF | TGTGCCAGCAGCTTAGTGGGGGGGAGAGGCAATGAGCAGTTCTTC